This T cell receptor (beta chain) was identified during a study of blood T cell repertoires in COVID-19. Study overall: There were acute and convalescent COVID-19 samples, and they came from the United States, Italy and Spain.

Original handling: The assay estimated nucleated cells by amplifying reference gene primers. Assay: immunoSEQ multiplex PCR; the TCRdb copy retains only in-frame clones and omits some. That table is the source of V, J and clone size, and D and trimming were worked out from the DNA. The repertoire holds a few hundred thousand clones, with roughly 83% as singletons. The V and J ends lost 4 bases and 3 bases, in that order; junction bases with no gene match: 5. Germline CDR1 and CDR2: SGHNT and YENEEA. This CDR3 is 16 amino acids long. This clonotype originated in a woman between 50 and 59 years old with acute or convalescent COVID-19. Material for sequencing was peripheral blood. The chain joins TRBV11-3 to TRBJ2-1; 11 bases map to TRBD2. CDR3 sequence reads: CASSSGTSGDYNEQFF. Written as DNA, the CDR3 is TGTGCCAGCAGCTCCGGGACTAGCGGAGACTACAATGAGCAGTTCTTC.